This T cell receptor beta chain was sequenced in a study of control samples from healthy donors and cancer patients. In this sample, this clone turned up once. TCRdb keeps only in-frame clones here, not all; method: immunoSEQ multiplex PCR. The sample includes 75,000 to 90,000 clones, about 88% of them seen just once. Germline loops: CDR1 SGHNT, CDR2 YYREEE (reference sequence). CDR3 length equals 13 residues. V lost 4 bases and J 3 bases, leaving 8 bases between the germline ends. This receptor was taken from a man between 45 and 60 years old in good health. V and J are TRBV5-4 and TRBJ2-1; D might be TRBD2 (5 bases). The sample was blood. The CDR3 here is CASSPDYYNEQFF. In nucleotides, the CDR3 is TGTGCCAGCAGCCCCGACTACTACAATGAGCAGTTCTTC.